Sequencing of this T cell receptor beta chain was carried out in a study of blood T cell repertoires in COVID-19 (dated by TCRdb to the early 2020s). With respect to the entire study: Collaborator samples came from the United States, Italy and Spain and covered acute and convalescent phases of COVID-19. The material from the prospective study consisted of cDNA or gDNA derived from T cells, B-cell-depleted T cells, or PBMCs. Deeply sampled blood TCRbeta repertoires from subjects exposed to, actively infected with, or recovered from COVID-19 were included in the dataset. The repertoires were released in a freely available public database meant as a resource for research on the immune response to SARS-CoV-2. The samples were drawn from two sources: the first 160 participants of the ongoing ImmuneRACE study, and 1,200 or so subjects contributed by 6 global collaborators. A de-identified subject ID, COVID-19 status, age in years and sex were almost always included in the sample metadata. Where HLA class I and class II types were available, the types were taken from metadata supplied by the sample provider, not from assay-based typing. Study-level results and caveats: Clinical and demographic metadata were provided uncurated, with the amount varying by source and participant.

This clone was picked up a small number of times. Its antigen specificity is not known. Base-call qualities are not available, and no considerably larger clone is one nucleotide away. The collaborating institutions used their own protocols to collect whole blood in K2EDTA tubes. For TCRbeta analysis, collaborators shipped samples in one of three forms: frozen whole blood, isolated PBMCs, or DNA extracted from either of those sample types. TCRbeta CDR3 regions were amplified from genomic DNA using the immunoSEQ Assay, a bias-controlled multiplex PCR. Turning to the authors' computational methods: Nucleated cell counts per sample were estimated from amplification of reference gene primers within the assay. Sequence reads were collapsed and filtered to measure the absolute abundance of every unique TCRbeta CDR3 rearrangement. Productive Simpson clonality was computed per sample as the square root of Simpson's diversity index over productive rearrangements. As stored in TCRdb, this immuneACCESS dataset retains in-frame rearrangements with V and J assigned. A fraction of the clones does not appear; measured against another copy, unresolved V genes explain less than half of the discrepancy, and the remainder lacks a known reason. For V, J and clone size, that table is used; D and trimming come from the DNA. The sample table contains 35,000 to 45,000 clones; only one count was recorded for approximately 88% of them. The top ten clonotypes cover less than 10% of the sample.

CDR1 and CDR2, per the germline V gene, are SGHTA and FQGNSA. Reading from cysteine to phenylalanine, the CDR3 counts 13 amino acids. CDR3 DNA is the only sequence kept; it has 39 bases, read in frame from the first base. Trimming takes 3 bases from V and 3 bases from J, and the germline ends sit 9 bases apart. This receptor was obtained from a human donor in a cohort sampled during active COVID-19. The sequenced sample was peripheral blood. This sequence uses TRBV7-2 and TRBJ2-7; TRBD2 is a possible D gene, resting on 5 matching bases. The DNA sequence reads TGTGCCAGCAGCTTGAGACGGGGCTACGAGCAGTACTTC. This yields the protein CASSLRRGYEQYF.